A selection of T cell receptor beta chains follows, all from one sample in a study of CD8 T cells in Susac syndrome. TCRdb used MiXCR to reprocess the immunoSEQ multiplex PCR reads, holding one entry per CDR3 protein. The sample holds about 190,000 distinct CDR3 sequences, about 95% seen once. The material sequenced was CD4+ T cells from PBMCs. The origin of the receptors is a human donor in good health. Both conserved end residues are part of each CDR3. The D gene is left open where the match is weak. Clone size appears in some rows only: once, few, many, or a class for an expanded clone.

V gene	D gene	clone size	J gene	CDR3 protein	CDR3 DNA
TRBV5-6	TRBD2	-	TRBJ2-3	CASSPIAGISTDTQYF	TGTGCCAGCAGCCCGATAGCGGGGATTAGCACAGATACGCAGTATTTT
TRBV7-6	TRBD2	-	TRBJ2-5	CASSSSRAGGVETQYF	TGTGCCAGCAGCTCCAGCCGGGCGGGAGGGGTGGAGACCCAGTACTTC
TRBV15	TRBD2	once	TRBJ2-4	CATSRRGSVALNIQYF	TGTGCCACCAGCAGGCGCGGGAGTGTCGCCTTAAACATTCAGTACTTC
TRBV29-1	-	-	TRBJ1-1	CSFSGQNTEAFF	TGCAGCTTCTCAGGACAGAACACTGAAGCTTTCTTT
TRBV9	-	-	TRBJ1-5	CASSVDGDQPQHF	TGTGCCAGCAGCGTAGATGGGGACCAGCCCCAGCATTTT
TRBV5-1	-	-	TRBJ1-2	CASSQEDGANYGYTF	TGCGCCAGCAGCCAAGAGGACGGAGCTAACTATGGCTACACCTTC
TRBV13	TRBD2	-	TRBJ2-7	CASSSIGLAGGPSDEQYF	TGTGCCAGCAGCTCAATAGGACTAGCGGGGGGGCCGAGCGACGAGCAGTACTTC
TRBV27	-	-	TRBJ2-1	CASSPGGLGNNEQFF	TGTGCCAGCAGTCCCGGAGGGCTAGGGAACAATGAGCAGTTCTTC
TRBV7-9	-	once	TRBJ2-7	CASSPFGRGQYF	TGTGCCAGCAGCCCTTTCGGCCGGGGGCAGTACTTC
TRBV25-1	-	-	TRBJ2-6	CASSGPWGAEGANVLTF	TGTGCCAGCAGTGGACCCTGGGGGGCTGAAGGGGCCAACGTCCTGACTTTC
TRBV11-2	TRBD1	-	TRBJ2-7	CASSPTGADAYEQYF	TGTGCCAGCAGCCCGACAGGGGCCGACGCCTACGAGCAGTACTTC
TRBV7-7	-	once	TRBJ2-3	CASSSNSGSATDTQYF	TGTGCTAGCAGCTCCAACTCCGGGAGTGCGACAGATACGCAGTATTTT
TRBV29-1	-	-	TRBJ1-1	CSVTKTGTEAFF	TGCAGCGTTACCAAGACCGGGACTGAAGCTTTCTTT
TRBV25-1	-	-	TRBJ1-1	CASGNSGQNTEAFF	TGTGCCAGCGGAAATTCGGGACAGAACACTGAAGCTTTCTTT
TRBV15	-	-	TRBJ1-2	CATSRDQQVYGYTF	TGTGCCACCAGCAGAGATCAACAGGTCTATGGCTACACCTTC
TRBV7-3	-	-	TRBJ1-1	CASSSGGFGGTEAFF	TGTGCCAGCAGTTCCGGTGGTTTCGGGGGCACTGAAGCTTTCTTT
TRBV29-1	-	-	TRBJ1-5	CSVGTDQPQHF	TGCAGCGTTGGAACTGATCAGCCCCAGCATTTT
TRBV24-1	-	-	TRBJ1-4	CATSDTAEKLFF	TGTGCCACCAGTGATACGGCGGAAAAACTGTTTTTT
TRBV10-3	TRBD1	-	TRBJ2-5	CAISPGQGKETQYF	TGTGCCATCAGTCCGGGACAGGGAAAGGAGACCCAGTACTTC
TRBV19	-	-	TRBJ1-6	CASRTRVGHLHF	TGTGCCAGTCGGACAAGGGTGGGGCACCTCCACTTT
TRBV3-1	-	-	TRBJ1-2	CASSQGAHGYTF	TGTGCCAGCAGCCAGGGGGCACATGGCTACACCTTC
TRBV7-9	TRBD2	once	TRBJ2-1	CASAGLAGRNEQFF	TGTGCCAGCGCGGGACTAGCGGGAAGGAATGAGCAGTTCTTC
TRBV24-1	-	-	TRBJ2-3	CATSPEGPSDTQYF	TGTGCCACCAGCCCAGAAGGACCGAGCGATACGCAGTATTTT
TRBV2	-	-	TRBJ1-5	CASSEQTNPGQPQHF	TGTGCCAGCAGTGAACAAACAAACCCCGGGCAGCCCCAGCATTTT
TRBV30	-	-	TRBJ2-1	CAWTGSLNEQFF	TGTGCCTGGACCGGGAGTCTGAATGAGCAGTTCTTC
TRBV11-2	-	-	TRBJ1-6	CASTPGVSYNSPLHF	TGTGCCAGCACCCCCGGAGTCTCCTATAATTCACCCCTCCACTTT
TRBV4-1	-	once	TRBJ1-2	CASSHQSNYGYTF	TGCGCCAGCAGCCATCAGAGCAACTATGGCTACACCTTC
TRBV19	-	-	TRBJ2-3	CASGQRRTDTQYF	TGTGCCAGCGGACAGCGCCGCACAGATACGCAGTATTTT
TRBV20-1	-	-	TRBJ2-3	CSARFPSASTDTQYF	TGCAGTGCTAGATTCCCTTCTGCTAGCACAGATACGCAGTATTTT
TRBV6-5	TRBD1	-	TRBJ2-5	CASRAGTEETQYF	TGTGCCAGCAGGGCCGGGACAGAAGAGACCCAGTACTTC
TRBV5-1	TRBD1	-	TRBJ2-7	CASSDGQAIEQYF	TGCGCCAGCAGCGACGGACAGGCCATCGAGCAGTACTTC
TRBV19	-	-	TRBJ1-1	CASMGQGNTEAFF	TGTGCCAGTATGGGTCAGGGGAACACTGAAGCTTTCTTT
TRBV12-3/TRBV12-4	-	-	TRBJ1-1	CASSLGDGRTEAFF	TGTGCCAGCAGTTTGGGGGATGGCAGGACTGAAGCTTTCTTT
TRBV6-1	TRBD2	-	TRBJ2-3	CASRRLAGGLTDTQYF	TGTGCCAGCAGGAGACTAGCGGGGGGGCTCACAGATACGCAGTATTTT
TRBV20-1	-	-	TRBJ2-5	CSASSGVAGGGETQYF	TGCAGTGCTAGCAGCGGGGTTGCAGGAGGGGGGGAGACCCAGTACTTC
TRBV5-1	-	-	TRBJ2-1	CASSLGVQSSYNEQFF	TGCGCCAGCAGCTTGGGGGTGCAGAGCTCCTACAATGAGCAGTTCTTC
TRBV9	-	-	TRBJ1-1	CASSPRWGAVMNTEAFF	TGTGCCAGCAGCCCCCGCTGGGGGGCCGTCATGAACACTGAAGCTTTCTTT
TRBV4-1	-	-	TRBJ1-2	CASSLFGSDSANYGYTF	TGCGCCAGCAGCCTCTTTGGTTCGGACAGTGCTAACTATGGCTACACCTTC
TRBV25-1	-	-	TRBJ1-1	CASSGPAILGRATEAFF	TGTGCCAGCAGTGGACCCGCGATACTGGGCAGGGCCACTGAAGCTTTCTTT
TRBV20-1	TRBD2	-	TRBJ2-3	CSARRGLGGFRSTDTQYF	TGCAGTGCCCGTCGCGGCCTGGGGGGGTTTCGTAGCACAGATACGCAGTATTTT
TRBV9	-	-	TRBJ1-2	CASSPGGVDGYTF	TGTGCCAGCAGCCCCGGAGGGGTCGATGGCTACACCTTC
TRBV20-1	TRBD1	-	TRBJ1-2	CSAFRARQGDYGYTF	TGCAGTGCTTTCCGAGCGCGACAGGGCGACTATGGCTACACCTTC
TRBV5-1	TRBD1	-	TRBJ1-1	CASSLDSGTATEAFF	TGCGCCAGCAGCCTGGACTCCGGGACAGCTACTGAAGCTTTCTTT
TRBV18	-	-	TRBJ2-7	CASSPEISEQYF	TGTGCCAGCTCACCCGAGATCTCCGAGCAGTACTTC
TRBV3-1	-	few	TRBJ2-5	CASSQVQETQYF	TGTGCCAGCAGCCAGGTCCAAGAGACCCAGTACTTC
TRBV6-2/TRBV6-3	-	-	TRBJ2-1	CASSYSTRGYSYNEQFF	TGTGCCAGCAGTTACTCGACAAGGGGGTATTCCTACAATGAGCAGTTCTTC
TRBV24-1	-	once	TRBJ2-1	CATSLRQDGYNEQFF	TGTGCCACCAGCCTCCGACAGGACGGGTACAATGAGCAGTTCTTC
TRBV12-3/TRBV12-4	-	-	TRBJ2-5	CASIPDQGIETQYF	TGTGCCAGCATTCCGGACCAGGGTATAGAGACCCAGTACTTC
TRBV18	-	-	TRBJ1-2	CASSSEGQGVGYTF	TGTGCCAGCTCATCTGAGGGCCAGGGAGTTGGCTACACCTTC
TRBV14	-	-	TRBJ2-1	CASSQEVSSPYNEQFF	TGTGCCAGCAGCCAAGAGGTGAGCAGCCCCTACAATGAGCAGTTCTTC
TRBV27	-	-	TRBJ1-6	CASSLSDSENSPLHF	TGTGCCAGCAGTTTATCAGACAGTGAGAATTCACCCCTCCACTTT